Listed here is a single T cell receptor (beta chain). Its antigen target is currently unknown. Nothing much larger sits one base from this clone, and base qualities are not available. According to the germline V gene (reference sequence), CDR1 reads MNHEY and CDR2 reads SMNVEV. Measured from the cysteine to the phenylalanine, the CDR3 is 15 residues long. Only the CDR3 region is kept as DNA, spanning 45 bases read in frame from base 1. V is reduced by 10 bases and J by 3 bases, leaving a spacing of 18 bases between them. Each collaborating institution followed its own protocols to collect whole blood in K2EDTA tubes. For TCRbeta analysis, collaborators shipped samples as frozen whole blood, isolated PBMCs, or DNA extracted from either of those sample types. This sample stems from a study of blood T cell repertoires in COVID-19 (dated by TCRdb to 2020 to 2021). Context from the whole study: The collaborator samples originated in the United States, Italy and Spain and spanned the acute and convalescent phases of COVID-19. Sample metadata almost always included a de-identified subject ID, COVID-19 status, age in years and sex. The dataset comprised deeply sampled blood TCRbeta repertoires from subjects exposed to, actively infected with, or recovered from COVID-19. The samples were drawn from the first 160 participants of the ongoing ImmuneRACE study and from some 1,300 subjects provided by 6 global collaborators. Where available, HLA class I and class II types were obtained from metadata supplied by the sample provider rather than from assay-based typing. The material from the prospective study consisted of cDNA or gDNA derived from T cells, B-cell-depleted T cells, or PBMCs. The repertoires were released in a freely available public database meant as a resource for research on the immune response to SARS-CoV-2.

TCRbeta CDR3 regions were amplified from genomic DNA by means of the immunoSEQ Assay, a bias-controlled multiplex PCR. The source study handled its data this way. The number of nucleated cells in each sample was estimated by amplification of reference gene primers within the assay. To quantify the absolute abundance of each unique TCRbeta CDR3 rearrangement, sequence reads were collapsed and filtered. For each sample, productive Simpson clonality was calculated as the square root of Simpson's diversity index over productive rearrangements. TCRdb obtained this table from immuneACCESS and retained in-frame rearrangements with V and J assigned. These tables miss some clones; where compared with another copy, unresolved V genes account for less than half of the shortfall, and the remainder is unexplained. The DNA was the basis for D and trimming; V, J and clone size are from that table. This sample is represented by 100,000 to 120,000 clones; 85% to 90% of them were singletons. Clones ranked in the top ten supply roughly 4.4% of the sample.

Broader findings and caveats from the paper: The quantity of clinical and demographic metadata differed by source and by participant and was supplied without curation.

This receptor was identified in a woman aged 45 to 65 with acute or convalescent COVID-19. The sequenced material came from peripheral blood. The chain is assembled from TRBV27 and TRBJ2-2, and the D gene may be TRBD1, 6 bases matching. The CDR3 amino acid sequence is: CATRLTGRDTGELFF. Read as DNA, the sequence is TGTGCCACCCGCCTGACAGGTCGTGACACCGGGGAGCTGTTTTTT.